This TCR beta chain comes out of a study of beta chain features in type 1 diabetes. Broader study findings: Shorter templates might be favored by PCR, equally in patients and controls.

Reverse transcription of all isolated RNA meant that expressed TCRB transcripts were sequenced. Here immunoSEQ multiplex PCR was the method, and the copy in TCRdb shows in-frame clones only, minus some. The sample includes tens of thousands of clones, approximately 32% of them seen just once. V lost 2 bases, J lost 6 bases, and 10 bases lay in between. The germline CDR1 and CDR2 sequences are SGHNT and YENEEA. CDR3 length equals 13 residues. Comments on this clone: Its antigen is currently unknown.

V and J are TRBV11-3 and TRBJ1-2; D call uncertain. The sample taken for sequencing was stem cell memory CD4+ T cells from blood. The source of this sequence is a woman aged 18-29 years in good health. The CDR3 bases are TGTGCCAGCAGCTTATCGGGGTATGATGGCTACACCTTC. Its translation: CASSLSGYDGYTF.